These 5 T cell receptor beta chains share one sample of origin, sequenced in a study of Ad26.COV2.S vaccination and SARS-CoV-2 variants. This sample's treatment: around 19 received Ad26.COV2.S at low or high dose, single or two shots; 5 received placebo; per-sample allocation not given. Sampling was performed 63 days after the first vaccine or placebo injection. TCRdb's table, derived via immunoSEQ multiplex PCR, lists solely in-frame clones and lacks some. The sample carries roughly 320,000 clones, around four fifths recorded once. This specimen consisted of peripheral blood, obtained in a trial of Ad26.COV2.S vaccine versus placebo. Receptors were obtained from a person between 18 and 65 years old who received the Ad26.COV2.S COVID-19 vaccine or a placebo.

The chain is built from TRBV4-2 and TRBJ2-1; D is unclear. Trimming took off 0 bases at V and 5 bases at J, with 8 bases between the two ends. CDR1 and CDR2 (germline): LGHNA, YNFKEQ. The CDR3 totals 14 residues. CDR3 residues: CASSQDRLNNEQFF. In DNA form, the CDR3 reads TGTGCCAGCAGCCAAGATAGGCTAAACAATGAGCAGTTCTTC.

The chain carries TRBV7-9 and TRBJ2-7; D remains ambiguous. The germline CDR1 and CDR2 sequences are SEHNR and FQNEAQ (reference sequence). V was trimmed by 2 bases and J by 5 bases, leaving 19 bases between them. This CDR3 region has 16 residues. CDR3 amino acids: CASSLLPSLYYNEQYF. In DNA, the CDR3 is TGTGCCAGCAGCTTACTCCCGTCTCTATACTACAACGAGCAGTACTTC.

The rearrangement joins TRBV2 to TRBJ1-1; no clear D. Trimming took 5 bases from V and 11 from J, leaving 18 bases between them. The CDR3 totals 13 residues. Germline V gene data show CDR1 as SNHLY and CDR2 as FYNNEI. The CDR3 nucleotides read TGTGCCAGCAGTTTGGAGCAGTCTGCGTGGGCTTTCTTT. It yields the protein CASSLEQSAWAFF.

The J gene is TRBJ1-6, the V gene TRBV6-1; no clear D. The V end was cut by 2 bases, the J end by 0 bases, with 11 bases between. CDR3 size: 17 residues. Germline V CDR1 and CDR2: MNHNS, SASEGT. DNA of the CDR3: TGTGCCAGCAGTGAACGGTGGGCGAGCTCCTATAATTCACCCCTCCACTTT. Amino acids: CASSERWASSYNSPLHF.

This clone was observed a handful of times. The V gene is TRBV9, the J gene TRBJ1-3; 7 bases agree with TRBD1. V lost 2 bases to trimming and J lost 1 base; unmatched junction nucleotides: 3. CDR3 length: 15 amino acids. Germline lookup yields CDR1 SGDLS and CDR2 YYNGEE. CDR3 nucleotides: TGTGCCAGCAGCGTGGCACAGGGGTCTGGAAACACCATATATTTT. It specifies CASSVAQGSGNTIYF. Full variable domain (remainder filled in from reference TRBV9 and TRBJ1-3): DSGVTQTPKHLITATGQRVTLRCSPRSGDLSVYWYQQSLDQGLQFLIQYYNGEERAKGNILERFSAQQFPDLHSELNLSSLELGDSALYFCASSVAQGSGNTIYFGEGSWLTVV.